This T cell receptor (beta chain) was obtained from a study of neoadjuvant anti-PD-1 for oral cavity cancer (dated by TCRdb to about 2021). Notes on the research overall: Patients mostly received three to four biweekly doses of nivolumab at 3 mg/kg before curative-intent surgical resection. A fourth nivolumab dose was given around day 43 to patients without progression, and definitive surgical resection was performed in those patients on days 50-56. Under RECIST 1.1, a patient counted as a responder if showing complete response, partial response or stable disease, and as a non-responder if showing progression. The parent correlative cohort had 12 to 13 patients and a response rate of 33%.

For deep sequencing, PBMC libraries mostly used about 490 ng of input genomic DNA, with six replicates for each sample. TCRbeta libraries were prepared with the immunoSEQ hsTCRbeta kit according to the manufacturer's instructions. The finished libraries were brought together in one pool at 2.5 to 3.5 nM, which was then read using an Illumina NovaSeq 6000 S4 flow cell. The authors' analysis ran thus. The immunoSEQ Analyzer was used for raw data preprocessing and quality control. The analysis was limited to productive rearrangements, and each clonotype was defined by a unique CDR3 amino acid sequence. Repertoire clonality was estimated as the Gini-Simpson index, which was calculated using the R package tcR. Student's t test was used to compare Gini indices, while Pearson correlation assessed associations with tumor size change. TCRdb limited this immuneACCESS table to in-frame rearrangements with V and J called. A share of clones is missing; checked studies link under half to unresolved V genes, and the rest is unexplained. V, J and clone size were drawn from that table, and D and trimming were deduced from the DNA. This sample holds 80,000 to 95,000 clones; approximately 84% were observed only once. The top ten clonotypes cover 2.5% to 3.5% of the sample.

This clone was counted once. This receptor's antigen is unknown. Per-nucleotide qualities are absent, and no much larger clonotype sits a single base away. CDR1 and CDR2 are drawn from the germline V gene: SGHRS, YFSETQ. The CDR3 numbers 14 residues from cysteine through phenylalanine. The read is trimmed to its CDR3 DNA, 42 bases read in frame from base 1. Deletion took 2 bases off V and 0 bases off J, with a span of 6 bases between the germline ends. Study-wide conclusions, independent of this receptor: TCR analyses included only a few patients per response group, and the authors called for larger cohorts for validation. Higher pretreatment blood Treg/Th17 ratios correlated with both higher pretreatment blood TCRbeta clonality and lower post-treatment tumor TCRbeta clonality. After neoadjuvant nivolumab, non-responders showed significantly higher T cell clonality (Gini index) in PBMCs than responders did.

The meaning of the sample's time point label: before neoadjuvant nivolumab. Patients had been newly diagnosed with stage II-IVA oral cavity squamous cell carcinoma, and no prior systemic or radiation treatment had been given to the patients. Everyone in the cohort had locally advanced, HPV-negative oral cavity squamous cell carcinoma. Peripheral blood mononuclear cells were analyzed directly, without maintenance or expansion in culture. The samples were obtained from a longitudinal correlative study of a single-arm phase II trial testing neoadjuvant nivolumab in oral cavity squamous cell carcinoma. Subject-matched pre- and post-treatment PBMCs and tumors from three responders and three non-responders underwent genomic DNA-based TCRbeta sequencing. Peripheral blood mononuclear cells were drawn once before nivolumab treatment and a second time after treatment, when surgery took place. The Maxwell RSC DNA from Cells kit was used to extract genomic DNA from PBMCs.

This clonotype was obtained from a person aged 35-80 years with oral cavity squamous cell carcinoma. This specimen consisted of PBMCs, obtained before nivolumab (anti-PD-1) treatment. The chain is made from TRBV5-1 and TRBJ2-4; a weak D assignment points to TRBD2 (5 bases agree). The DNA is as follows: TGCGCCAGCAGCTTTGCGGGAGCCAAAAACATTCAGTACTTC. This codes for CASSFAGAKNIQYF.